The rows below give T cell receptor beta chains drawn from one sample of a study of control samples from healthy donors and cancer patients. Libraries were prepared by immunoSEQ multiplex PCR; TCRdb keeps only in-frame clonotypes and omits some of them. The sample shows 150,000 to 200,000 clones, 88% of them seen only once. Material for sequencing was blood. The receptors were gathered from a man younger than 35 in good health. Both conserved end residues are part of each CDR3. The D gene is left open where the match is weak. The size entry is marked missing in some rows and otherwise reads once, few, many or a size class.

clone size	D gene	V gene	J gene	CDR3 DNA	CDR3 protein
NA	NA	TRBV9	TRBJ2-1	TGTGCCAGCAGCCCTCGAGATCGCTCCTACAATGAGCAGTTCTTC	CASSPRDRSYNEQFF
NA	TRBD1	TRBV7-8	TRBJ1-4	TGTGCCAGCAGAACAGGGGTGAGCAGGAATGAAAAACTGTTTTTT	CASRTGVSRNEKLFF
NA	TRBD1	TRBV3-1/TRBV3-2	TRBJ1-6	TGTGCCAGCAGCCAAGTCGGGGGTGTTGGGACAGGGAATTCACCCCTCCACTTT	CASSQVGGVGTGNSPLHF
NA	NA	TRBV7-3	TRBJ2-1	TGTGCCAGCAGCATTTACAGGAACAATGAGCAGTTCTTC	CASSIYRNNEQFF
NA	NA	TRBV6-5	TRBJ1-5	TGTGCCAGCAGCCCCTCAGGGGCGAGGCAGCCCCAGCATTTT	CASSPSGARQPQHF
NA	NA	TRBV7-2	TRBJ2-2	TGTGCCAGCAGCTCTATCGAAGGTCGTGTCCCGAACACCGGGGAGCTGTTTTTT	CASSSIEGRVPNTGELFF
NA	TRBD1	TRBV2	TRBJ1-4	TGTGCCAGCAGTGAGTGGGGACAGACTAATGAAAAACTGTTTTTT	CASSEWGQTNEKLFF
NA	NA	TRBV27	TRBJ1-5	TGCGCCAGCAGTTTCGGGAGGAATCAGCCCCAGCATTTT	CASSFGRNQPQHF
once	TRBD2	TRBV6-6	TRBJ2-1	TGTGCCAGCACCGGGACTAGCGGGGCGGCTGAGCAGTTCTTC	CASTGTSGAAEQFF
once	TRBD1	TRBV28	TRBJ1-1	TGTGCCAGCAGTTCCTTGACAGGGGGCAACACTGAAGCTTTCTTT	CASSSLTGGNTEAFF
NA	NA	TRBV5-1	TRBJ1-2	TGCGCCAGCAGCTTGGGGACCCCGCCCTATGGCTACACCTTC	CASSLGTPPYGYTF
NA	TRBD1	TRBV15	TRBJ2-1	TGTGCCACCAGCAGACGGAAGGGACAGGGGGCTAATGAGCAGTTCTTC	CATSRRKGQGANEQFF
few	TRBD2	TRBV7-3	TRBJ2-1	TGTGCCAGCAGCTCCCGGGGGGGTAACAATGAGCAGTTCTTC	CASSSRGGNNEQFF
NA	NA	TRBV6-2/TRBV6-3	TRBJ1-1	TGTGCCAGCAGTCAACCGCTGAAGAGGGGCACTGAAGCTTTCTTT	CASSQPLKRGTEAFF
NA	NA	TRBV6-5	TRBJ1-5	TGTGCCAGCACCCCGTATCGGGGGCAGGGTTCGTGGCATTTT	CASTPYRGQGSWHF
NA	NA	TRBV7-9	TRBJ1-2	TGTGCCAGCAGCTTACCAGGACACCCCGGCAATGGCTACACCTTC	CASSLPGHPGNGYTF
NA	NA	TRBV6-2/TRBV6-3	TRBJ2-7	TGTGCCAGCAGTTATTCCGGGACGGGTCCCTACGAGCAGTACTTC	CASSYSGTGPYEQYF
NA	NA	TRBV5-4	TRBJ1-1	TGTGCCAGCAGCTTGGTATCGAGGACCGCTGAAGCTTTCTTT	CASSLVSRTAEAFF
NA	TRBD1	TRBV5-1	TRBJ1-4	TGCGCCAGCAGCGCGACCGGGACAGGGGACGAAAAACTGTTTTTT	CASSATGTGDEKLFF
NA	NA	TRBV7-2	TRBJ2-3	TGTGCCAGCAGCTTGGCAGGGAGTCGGACAGATACGCAGTATTTT	CASSLAGSRTDTQYF
NA	NA	TRBV3-1/TRBV3-2	TRBJ2-5	TGTGCCAGCAGCCAAGCCCGACAGCAAGAGACCCAGTACTTC	CASSQARQQETQYF
NA	TRBD1	TRBV5-1	TRBJ2-7	TGCGCCAGCAGCGCCGACAGGGACGAGCAGTACTTC	CASSADRDEQYF
NA	NA	TRBV28	TRBJ1-5	TGTGCCACCGAACAGGAGGGCAATCAGCCCCAGCATTTT	CATEQEGNQPQHF
NA	TRBD2	TRBV4-3	TRBJ2-7	TGCGCCAGCAGCCAAGTGGCGGGGGGGTACGAGCAGTACTTC	CASSQVAGGYEQYF
once	NA	TRBV12-3/TRBV12-4	TRBJ2-2	TGTGCCAGCAGTGATAGCCAGGAGGAGCTGTTTTTT	CASSDSQEELFF
once	TRBD1	TRBV29-1	TRBJ1-4	TGCAGCGTGGGGCAGGGGGCAGGTGAAAAACTGTTTTTT	CSVGQGAGEKLFF
NA	TRBD1	TRBV15	TRBJ2-1	TGTGCCACCAGGGATCCAGGGGGTGGGTCCTACAATGAGCAGTTCTTC	CATRDPGGGSYNEQFF
NA	NA	TRBV7-6	TRBJ2-3	TGTGCCAGCAGCATAATACCGGGACACCTCGACACAGATACGCAGTATTTT	CASSIIPGHLDTDTQYF
NA	NA	TRBV30	TRBJ1-1	TGTGCCTGGGATCGCGGGAACACTGAAGCTTTCTTT	CAWDRGNTEAFF
NA	NA	TRBV28	TRBJ1-1	TGTGCCAGCAGTCGCGGGGGGCGAAACACTGAAGCTTTCTTT	CASSRGGRNTEAFF
NA	NA	TRBV5-6	TRBJ2-2	TGTGCCAGCAGCTTTGGAGTAATAGCCCACCGAGCGGAGGAGCTGTTTTTT	CASSFGVIAHRAEELFF
NA	TRBD1	TRBV2	TRBJ1-2	TGTGCCAGCATTATGGACAGGGCCTATGGCTACACCTTC	CASIMDRAYGYTF
NA	NA	TRBV15	TRBJ1-3	TGTGCCACCAGCAGGGGTCAGGGAGCGTTAGGAAACACCATATATTTT	CATSRGQGALGNTIYF
NA	NA	TRBV6-5	TRBJ2-2	TGTGCCAGTAGGCCGCTTCTAACGGGGGCCGGGGAGCTGTTTTTT	CASRPLLTGAGELFF
NA	TRBD2	TRBV19	TRBJ2-3	TGTGCCAGTAGGGTGGGCGGGGGGCGCACAGATACGCAGTATTTT	CASRVGGGRTDTQYF
NA	NA	TRBV3-1/TRBV3-2	TRBJ1-2	TGTGCCAGCAGCCAATCAAACCTTAACTATGGCTACACCTTC	CASSQSNLNYGYTF
NA	NA	TRBV19	TRBJ2-2	TGTGCCAGTAGTATAGGTGGGGCGCCGGGCACCGGGGAGCTGTTTTTT	CASSIGGAPGTGELFF
NA	NA	TRBV2	TRBJ2-5	TGTGCCAGCAGTGAGAATAAGAAAGAGACCCAGTACTTC	CASSENKKETQYF
NA	NA	TRBV5-1	TRBJ2-1	TGCGCCAGCAGCATGGGGGACCAAAACAATGAGCAGTTCTTC	CASSMGDQNNEQFF
NA	NA	TRBV30	TRBJ1-5	TGTGCCTGGAGTCCAGGGGCAGGCAATCAGCCCCAGCATTTT	CAWSPGAGNQPQHF
NA	NA	TRBV15	TRBJ2-1	TGTGCCACCAGCAGAACCCAGGGGAATGAGCAGTTCTTC	CATSRTQGNEQFF
NA	TRBD1	TRBV28	TRBJ1-2	TGTGCCAGCAGTCCGACAGGGGACTATGGCTACACCTTC	CASSPTGDYGYTF
NA	TRBD2	TRBV19	TRBJ2-3	TGTGCCAGTAGTACCAATACGATAGCGGGGGGGGCCACAGATACGCAGTATTTT	CASSTNTIAGGATDTQYF
NA	NA	TRBV5-8	TRBJ2-6	TGTGCCAGCAGCCGGGGCGGCTTCTCTGGGGCCAACGTCCTGACTTTC	CASSRGGFSGANVLTF
NA	TRBD1	TRBV6-5	TRBJ2-7	TGTGCCAGCAGCCAGTACAGGGGCTACGAGCAGTACTTC	CASSQYRGYEQYF
once	TRBD2	TRBV5-1	TRBJ2-1	TGCGCCAGCAGCTTACTAGCGGGGTCTTCCGATGAGCAGTTCTTC	CASSLLAGSSDEQFF
NA	NA	TRBV5-1	TRBJ1-2	TGCGCCAGCTCCGAGGGCCACCCGGGCTATGGCTACACCTTC	CASSEGHPGYGYTF
NA	TRBD2	TRBV7-2	TRBJ2-5	TGTGCCAGCAGCACCTGGACTAGCCGATTCGGAGGGGAGACCCAGTACTTC	CASSTWTSRFGGETQYF
NA	TRBD1	TRBV18	TRBJ2-7	TGTGCCAGCTCATCCCCGGACAGGGTCTTCCTCGAGCAGTACTTC	CASSSPDRVFLEQYF
NA	NA	TRBV28	TRBJ2-3	TGTGCCAGCAGCACGACAGACGATACGCAGTATTTT	CASSTTDDTQYF
NA	NA	TRBV11-2	TRBJ2-7	TGTGCCAGCAGCTTAGATCGGTACGAGCAGTACTTC	CASSLDRYEQYF
NA	NA	TRBV19	TRBJ1-5	TGTGCCAGTAGTATTGGGTTCAATCAGCCCCAGCATTTT	CASSIGFNQPQHF
NA	TRBD2	TRBV19	TRBJ2-5	TGTGCCAGTAGTATCGGGGGGGGGCCGCGGGAGACCCAGTACTTC	CASSIGGGPRETQYF
NA	NA	TRBV3-1/TRBV3-2	TRBJ1-1	TGTGCCAGCAGCCATACCGGGACGGAGAACACTGAAGCTTTCTTT	CASSHTGTENTEAFF
NA	NA	TRBV5-6	TRBJ2-3	TGTGCCAGCAGTCGCGGGCAGCGCACAGATACGCAGTATTTT	CASSRGQRTDTQYF
NA	TRBD1	TRBV19	TRBJ1-3	TGTGCCAGTAGTTCGGACAGGGGGCCCGGAAACACCATATATTTT	CASSSDRGPGNTIYF
NA	NA	TRBV7-8	TRBJ1-1	TGTGCCAGCAGCCCCCTTGGGGGGGGAGGCACTGAAGCTTTCTTT	CASSPLGGGGTEAFF
NA	NA	TRBV19	TRBJ2-2	TGTGCCATCCTTTTGGACGGGAACACCGGGGAGCTGTTTTTT	CAILLDGNTGELFF
NA	NA	TRBV28	TRBJ2-5	TGTGCCAGCAGTTCGCGGAGGGCGGGGGCAATCCAAGAGACCCAGTACTTC	CASSSRRAGAIQETQYF
NA	TRBD1	TRBV27	TRBJ1-1	TGTGCCAGCAGCCGCGCCGGGACAGGGAACACTGAAGCTTTCTTT	CASSRAGTGNTEAFF